This note documents a single T cell receptor beta chain sequence. The data stem from a study of blood T cell repertoires in COVID-19. Sequenced by immunoSEQ multiplex PCR; TCRdb stores in-frame clones only, minus some. The sample lists more than 25,000 clones, around 80% seen once, with about an eighth in the top ten. V trimming: 0 bases; J trimming: 4 bases; junction bases outside the gene matches: 9. Germline values: CDR1 SGDLS, CDR2 YYNGEE. This CDR3 contains 17 residues. The receptor was isolated from a human donor in a cohort sampled during active COVID-19. The material sequenced was peripheral blood. This chain links TRBV9 with TRBJ2-3; TRBD2 aligns across 9 bases. In nucleotides, the CDR3 is TGTGCCAGCAGCGTAGTTGCGGGGGGGCCCGGATCAGATACGCAGTATTTT. Translation: CASSVVAGGPGSDTQYF.